Here is one T cell receptor beta chain with its context. Its antigen remains unidentified. Qualities for individual bases were not recorded, and no much larger clone is one base off. The treatment or condition label for this specimen denotes: live attenuated yellow fever vaccine strain. A standard Ficoll-Paque protocol was used to isolate PBMCs from peripheral blood. Dynabeads CD4 and CD8 positive selection kits were used to isolate the CD4 and CD8 T-cell fractions. RNA was extracted with TriZol from bulk PBMCs, CD4 and CD8 fractions, and dextramer-positive and dextramer-negative fractions. This sample was sequenced with an Illumina NovaSeq 6000. TCR cDNA was synthesized by 5'RACE template switching, which introduced a universal primer site and unique molecular identifiers. Priming for cDNA synthesis came from both the TCR alpha and TCR beta constant segments. Libraries were amplified in two PCR steps, with sample barcodes and sequencing adapters added in the second step. Libraries were sequenced on Illumina HiSeq 2500 (2x100 bp) or NovaSeq (2x150 bp). As for the authors' bioinformatics: Demultiplexing of reads and collapsing into UMI consensus sequences were performed with MIGEC, and V(D)J alignment was carried out with MiXCR. Clonotypes responding to the vaccine were identified with edgeR on replicate PBMC samples, with the criteria of FDR below 0.01 and a log2 fold change above 5 up to day 15. Each bulk clonotype was labeled CD4 or CD8 based on which sequenced repertoire, CD4 or CD8, contained the clonotype at higher abundance. TCRdb cleaned the public reads at Q25 with fastp, built clones with MiXCR and kept in-frame beta chains. Merged by CDR3 protein, the rows form single entries marked with the most common genes and DNA. TCRdb's processing, not the authors', yielded these V and J calls. Recorded for this sample are 340,000 or so distinct CDR3 sequences; 9.5% to 15% of them occurred a single time. The ten biggest clones cover about 3% of the sample.

The data derive from a study of T cells after yellow fever vaccination (dated by TCRdb to between 2017 and 2020). Concerning the study at large: The SMART-Seq v4 Ultra Low Input RNA kit was used to prepare libraries from fractions with low cell numbers. To track T-cell clones before and after primary and booster YFV17D yellow fever vaccination, bulk TCR alpha and beta repertoires were sequenced longitudinally. Two healthy male donors, one aged 18 to 29 and one aged 30 to 40 years, were included in the cohort. Blood was drawn at multiple timepoints before and after primary and secondary immunization, with bulk PBMC replicates and cell subsets isolated.

Based on the germline V gene, the CDR1 and CDR2 sequences are SGHTA and FQGTGA. V loses 2 bases, J loses 7 bases, and the germline ends lie 13 bases apart. The CDR3, from cysteine to phenylalanine, totals 14 residues. Only CDR3 DNA remains: 42 bases, in frame from the first base. Study-level results and caveats: Only a couple of donors were included in the study, so the extent to which the findings can be generalized is limited. Compared with the primary T-cell response, the secondary T-cell response was faster but weaker, reaching its peak on day 5 rather than on day 15. Most clones expanded after primary vaccination (about 96% of CD4 and approximately 86% of CD8) were re-detected after the booster, suggesting that broad memory maintenance occurred. Computational filtering was needed because FACS-sorted repertoires could contain abundant contaminating clonotypes from the bulk population. A small share of clonotypes occurred in both CD4 and CD8 compartments, likely arising from convergent recombination.

The sample was CD4+ T cells sorted from PBMCs, taken 15 days after the yellow fever booster vaccination. This clonotype was sampled from a man aged 18 to 29 who received the YFV17D yellow fever vaccine. This receptor chain uses TRBV7-3 and TRBJ2-3; the D gene cannot be resolved beyond TRBD1 or TRBD2, each matching 5 bases. The nucleotide sequence is given as TGTGCCAGCAGCTTAGAGGGACCTCGTAATACGCAGTATTTT. Its amino acids are CASSLEGPRNTQYF.